Listed below are T cell receptor beta chains from one sample, sequenced in a study of blood T cell repertoires in COVID-19. Data came from immunoSEQ multiplex PCR; TCRdb stores just in-frame clones and leaves some out. Of 250,000 or so clones listed, about nine tenths are singletons. The sample comprised PBMCs or T cells enriched from blood (not recorded which). The receptors come from a man aged 50 to 60 who had been exposed to COVID-19. Both conserved end residues are part of each CDR3. A D gene is named only where the DNA matches it firmly. Size is omitted from some rows. Given values are once, few, many or a class for expanded clones.

d_gene	j_gene	v_gene	abundance	CDR3nt	CDR3aa
TRBD1	TRBJ2-7	TRBV5-1	-	TGCGCCAGCAGCTTGGAGTCGACAGGGAAAGAGCAGTACTTC	CASSLESTGKEQYF
-	TRBJ1-1	TRBV24-1	-	TGTGCCACCAGTGACGCCCCGAATGGTCCGGGCACTGAAGCTTTCTTT	CATSDAPNGPGTEAFF
-	TRBJ2-2	TRBV5-1	-	TGCGCCAGCAGGTATAGGGGCAGCGACCTTCGGAGAGACACCGGGGAGCTGTTTTTT	CASRYRGSDLRRDTGELFF
-	TRBJ1-5	TRBV30	-	TGTGCCTGGAGTGTAGGCGGGGGGTATCAGCCCCAGCATTTT	CAWSVGGGYQPQHF
TRBD1	TRBJ1-5	TRBV19	once	TGTGCCAGTAGTACTCCGGGACAGATAAATCAGCCCCAGCATTTT	CASSTPGQINQPQHF
-	TRBJ1-4	TRBV5-1	-	TGCGCCAGCAGCCTGACAAGAGGGTCAAATGAAAAACTGTTTTTT	CASSLTRGSNEKLFF
-	TRBJ1-1	TRBV5-1	-	TGCGCCAGCAGCTTGGGGGGACTAAGGAACACTGAAGCTTTCTTT	CASSLGGLRNTEAFF
-	TRBJ1-5	TRBV12-3/TRBV12-4	-	TGTGCCAGCAGGCAAGCTAGCAATCAGCCCCAGCATTTT	CASRQASNQPQHF
-	TRBJ2-2	TRBV29-1	-	TGCAGCGTTGCAGGGGCGTCTTATACCGGGGAGCTGTTTTTT	CSVAGASYTGELFF
TRBD1	TRBJ1-6	TRBV6-5	-	TGTGCCAGCAGGGGACAGGGACGATCACCCCTCCACTTT	CASRGQGRSPLHF
-	TRBJ1-3	TRBV11-1	-	TGTGCCAGCAGCACCTACCGGGACAGAAACACCATATATTTT	CASSTYRDRNTIYF
TRBD1	TRBJ1-2	TRBV2	-	TGTGCCAGCACCAGGACAGGCGAGGATGGCTACACCTTC	CASTRTGEDGYTF
-	TRBJ2-1	TRBV19	-	TGTGCCAGTAGTCTACGTACACAGGGACCCAATGAGCAGTTCTTC	CASSLRTQGPNEQFF
-	TRBJ1-2	TRBV3-1/TRBV3-2	-	TGTGCCAGCAGCCGAACAACAGTCACCTATGGCTACACCTTC	CASSRTTVTYGYTF
-	TRBJ2-7	TRBV5-5	-	TGTGCCAGCAGCTTGAGCCAGGGCTTCTTGTACGAGCAGTACTTC	CASSLSQGFLYEQYF
TRBD2	TRBJ2-1	TRBV10-3	-	TGTGCCATCAGTGACCGGACTAGCGGGGAATACAATGAGCAGTTCTTC	CAISDRTSGEYNEQFF
-	TRBJ1-1	TRBV3-1/TRBV3-2	-	TGTGCCAGCAGCCAGCCGGGGCGGGGAGACACTGAAGCTTTCTTT	CASSQPGRGDTEAFF
TRBD1	TRBJ2-7	TRBV11-1	-	TGTGCCAGCAGCGCGGGACAGGGGGTCTCCTACGAGCAGTACTTC	CASSAGQGVSYEQYF
TRBD2	TRBJ2-3	TRBV25-1	-	TGTGCCAGCAGTGAATATCCTAGCGGGGGCACAGATACGCAGTATTTT	CASSEYPSGGTDTQYF
-	TRBJ1-2	TRBV24-1	-	TGTGCCACCAGGGGGAGCCGCCGAGATGGCTACACCTTC	CATRGSRRDGYTF
TRBD2	TRBJ2-1	TRBV28	-	TGTGCCAGCAAGATTACTAGCGGGGTCCGATACAATGAGCAGTTCTTC	CASKITSGVRYNEQFF
TRBD2	TRBJ2-7	TRBV19	-	TGTGCCAGTAGTCTAGCGGGGGAAGGCTACGAGCAGTACTTC	CASSLAGEGYEQYF
-	TRBJ1-1	TRBV11-3	-	TGTGCCAGCAGCTCCCGTCCGAACACTGAAGCTTTCTTT	CASSSRPNTEAFF
-	TRBJ1-1	TRBV21-1	-	TGTGCCAGCAGAGGGGGCGAAGAGAACACTGAAGCTTTCTTT	CASRGGEENTEAFF
TRBD1	TRBJ2-2	TRBV5-5	-	TGTGCCAGCAGCCCCGGACAGGGGGTTGCCGGGGAGCTGTTTTTT	CASSPGQGVAGELFF
-	TRBJ2-3	TRBV2	-	TGTGCCAGCAGTGCAACAGGGAATACGCAGTATTTT	CASSATGNTQYF
-	TRBJ1-2	TRBV10-3	-	TGTGCCCTCGGGAGGGACCGGAATGGCTACACCTTC	CALGRDRNGYTF
TRBD2	TRBJ2-2	TRBV11-3	-	TGTGCCAGCAGCCGACACTCTATCAGACTAGCGGGACTGACCGGGGAGCTGTTTTTT	CASSRHSIRLAGLTGELFF
-	TRBJ1-2	TRBV7-3	once	TGTGCCAGCAGCCCCATGGGTCCGGGGATGGGTGACTATGGCTACACCTTC	CASSPMGPGMGDYGYTF
-	TRBJ1-1	TRBV7-2	few	TGTGCCAGCAGCCTGGAATACAGGGACACTGAAGCTTTCTTT	CASSLEYRDTEAFF
TRBD1	TRBJ1-2	TRBV5-1	-	TGCGCCAGCAGCTTGGAAGGACAGGGGAAGAATGGCTACACCTTC	CASSLEGQGKNGYTF
-	TRBJ1-1	TRBV11-2	once	TGTGCCAGCAGCCCCCGAACTGTCATGAACACTGAAGCTTTCTTT	CASSPRTVMNTEAFF
-	TRBJ2-7	TRBV18	-	TGTGCCAGCTCACCAGTTTTAGGGGATACCTACGAGCAGTACTTC	CASSPVLGDTYEQYF
TRBD2	TRBJ2-1	TRBV7-3	-	TGTGCCAGCAGCCGTCGACTAGCGGGGACCGTTGAGCAGTTCTTC	CASSRRLAGTVEQFF
TRBD1	TRBJ2-2	TRBV5-1	-	TGCGCCAGCAGCTTGCTCCCGACGGGACAGGGAGTCACCGGGGAGCTGTTTTTT	CASSLLPTGQGVTGELFF
TRBD2	TRBJ2-1	TRBV28	-	TGTGCCAGCAGTAAAGCGGGAGGGCCGTTCAATGAGCAGTTCTTC	CASSKAGGPFNEQFF
-	TRBJ2-1	TRBV19	once	TGTGCCAGTAGTATGTCCCCCTTAGCGTACAATGAGCAGTTCTTC	CASSMSPLAYNEQFF
TRBD1	TRBJ1-4	TRBV7-8	-	TGTGCCAGCAGCCATAGGGGACAGGGCGCGGATGAAAAACTGTTTTTT	CASSHRGQGADEKLFF
TRBD2	TRBJ2-1	TRBV14	-	TGTGCCAGCAGCCAAGATGTAGCGGGGGGGATTTACAATGAGCAGTTCTTC	CASSQDVAGGIYNEQFF
-	TRBJ1-1	TRBV19	-	TGTGCCAGTAGGGGAGGGGCAGGTATTGAAGCTTTCTTT	CASRGGAGIEAFF
TRBD1	TRBJ1-2	TRBV3-1/TRBV3-2	few	TGTGCCAGCAGCCGTGACAGGGTCGGAGGCTACACCTTC	CASSRDRVGGYTF
TRBD1	TRBJ1-5	TRBV6-5	-	TGTGCCAGCAGCTACAGGGGTAGCAATCAGCCCCAGCATTTT	CASSYRGSNQPQHF
-	TRBJ2-7	TRBV6-5	-	TGTGCCAGCAGCCTCCGGGTACTATCCTACGAGCAGTACTTC	CASSLRVLSYEQYF
TRBD2	TRBJ2-1	TRBV5-1	-	TGCGCCAGCAGCTTGGGGCTAGCGGGAGTAGTCGGTTACAATGAGCAGTTCTTC	CASSLGLAGVVGYNEQFF
TRBD1	TRBJ1-1	TRBV30	-	TGTGCCTGGGGAGTACAGGGGGCCACTGAAGCTTTCTTT	CAWGVQGATEAFF
-	TRBJ2-2	TRBV7-2	-	TGTGCCAGCAGCTTTGGACAAAGACCTGGGCGGGAGCTGTTTTTT	CASSFGQRPGRELFF
TRBD1	TRBJ1-3	TRBV6-5	-	TGTGCCAGCAAACTTAACAGGGGTCGAAACACCATATATTTT	CASKLNRGRNTIYF
TRBD1	TRBJ1-2	TRBV30	-	TGTGCCAGACGCAGAGGACAGGGGGTTGAGGGCTACACCTTC	CARRRGQGVEGYTF
-	TRBJ1-5	TRBV2	-	TGTGCCAGCAGTGGTACAGAAAATCAGCCCCAGCATTTT	CASSGTENQPQHF